The rows below give T cell receptor beta chains drawn from one sample of a study of cytomegalovirus exposure and HLA in healthy donors. Clones were read by immunoSEQ multiplex PCR, and TCRdb kept only the in-frame ones, dropping some. The sample gives around 120,000 clones, roughly 80% of which show up once; approximately 4% is in the top ten. The material sequenced was PBMCs. The origin of the receptors is a woman aged 40 to 55 in good health and CMV-seronegative. Both conserved end residues are part of each CDR3. A D gene is named only where the DNA matches it firmly. Some rows mark clone size as missing; the rest say once, few, many or name a class of expanded clone.

j_call | d_call | clone_size | v_call | cdr3_nt | cdr3_aa
TRBJ2-1 | NA | NA | TRBV7-2 | TGTGCCAGCAGCACGGTACCCGAACGAGAGCAGTTCTTC | CASSTVPEREQFF
TRBJ2-3 | TRBD2 | NA | TRBV7-9 | TGTGCCAGCAGCTCCGGGACTAGCGGAGGTACAGATACGCAGTATTTT | CASSSGTSGGTDTQYF
TRBJ2-3 | NA | NA | TRBV27 | TGTGCCAGCAGTCCTGGGACTCGCACAGATACGCAGTATTTT | CASSPGTRTDTQYF
TRBJ2-7 | TRBD2 | NA | TRBV19 | TGTGCCAGTAGTATAGGCACTAGCGGTTCCTACGAGCAGTACTTC | CASSIGTSGSYEQYF
TRBJ2-5 | NA | NA | TRBV5-1 | TGCGCCAGCAGCTTGGCGGCAGGGATGGAGACCCAGTACTTC | CASSLAAGMETQYF
TRBJ1-2 | NA | NA | TRBV7-8 | TGTGCCAGCAGCTTAGCGGGCACGGCTAACTATGGCTACACCTTC | CASSLAGTANYGYTF
TRBJ1-1 | TRBD1 | NA | TRBV18 | TGTGCCAGCTCACGAGGGACAGGGGGCGGGAACACTGAAGCTTTCTTT | CASSRGTGGGNTEAFF
TRBJ1-6 | NA | NA | TRBV5-1 | TGCGCCAGCAGCCGGACGGCGGGGGACAATTCACCCCTCCACTTT | CASSRTAGDNSPLHF
TRBJ1-4 | NA | NA | TRBV5-1 | TGCGCCAGCAGCTTGGCGGGGGTGGGGAATGAAAAACTGTTTTTT | CASSLAGVGNEKLFF
TRBJ1-2 | TRBD1 | NA | TRBV7-9 | TGTGCCAGCAGCTTATCCGGCGACAGGGACTATGGCTACACCTTC | CASSLSGDRDYGYTF
TRBJ2-7 | TRBD1 | few | TRBV5-5 | TGTGCCAGCAGCTTGGGACAGGGGGTCTACGAGCAGTACTTC | CASSLGQGVYEQYF
TRBJ2-7 | TRBD1 | NA | TRBV12-5 | TGTGCTAGTGGTTTGGGATGGGGACAGGGACTCTACGAGCAGTACTTC | CASGLGWGQGLYEQYF
TRBJ1-4 | NA | few | TRBV5-5 | TGTGCCAGCAGCCTGGTGGAGGGAAAACTGTTTTTT | CASSLVEGKLFF
TRBJ1-1 | NA | NA | TRBV6-5 | TGTGCCAGCAAGAGGTGGGGCCACAGTGCTTTCTTT | CASKRWGHSAFF
TRBJ1-5 | NA | NA | TRBV5-3 | TGTGCCAGAAGCTTGGTTAGAGGAAATTCGAATCAGCCCCAGCATTTT | CARSLVRGNSNQPQHF
TRBJ1-1 | NA | NA | TRBV7-2 | TGTGCCAGCAGCCCCTCGAACACTGAAGCTTTCTTT | CASSPSNTEAFF
TRBJ2-4 | TRBD1 | few | TRBV12-5 | TGTGCTAGTGCCCCCGGGACAGGGGGCGCGGGAAACATTCAGTACTTC | CASAPGTGGAGNIQYF
TRBJ2-3 | NA | NA | TRBV5-4 | TGTGCCAGCAGCCTCAGCACAGATACGCAGTATTTT | CASSLSTDTQYF
TRBJ1-6 | NA | NA | TRBV5-1 | TGCGCCAGCAGCTTGGCGCTTGGGGTGGGGGGTCTCGATTCACCCCTCCACTTT | CASSLALGVGGLDSPLHF
TRBJ1-6 | TRBD1 | NA | TRBV4-3 | TGCGCCAGCAGCCAAGAGACAGGGCCAAATTCACCCCTCCACTTT | CASSQETGPNSPLHF
TRBJ1-4 | NA | NA | TRBV10-3 | TGTGCCATCAGTGACGGCGACAGTACTGGAAAACTGTTTTTT | CAISDGDSTGKLFF
TRBJ2-7 | NA | few | TRBV6-4 | TGTGCCAGCAGTGACTCGGACAGATTTTCCTACGAGCAGTACTTC | CASSDSDRFSYEQYF
TRBJ1-1 | NA | NA | TRBV4-1 | TGCGCCACCAAGAGGACCAGGGAGAACACTGAAGCTTTCTTT | CATKRTRENTEAFF
TRBJ1-1 | NA | NA | TRBV5-1 | TGCGCCAGCAGCTTGGGGGGGGTAGGAACTGAAGCTTTCTTT | CASSLGGVGTEAFF
TRBJ2-3 | TRBD2 | NA | TRBV5-1 | TGCGCCAGCATCCGCTATCCGGGACTAGATGCAGATACGCAGTATTTT | CASIRYPGLDADTQYF
TRBJ1-6 | NA | NA | TRBV21-1 | TGTGCCAGCGGTCGTAGACAAACTCCCTCCTATAATTCACCCCTCCACTTT | CASGRRQTPSYNSPLHF
TRBJ1-2 | NA | NA | TRBV5-6 | TGTGCCAGCAGCCCGCTAACAGGGAACTATGGCTACACCTTC | CASSPLTGNYGYTF
TRBJ1-5 | NA | NA | TRBV7-2 | TGTGCCAGCAGCTTAGGGGGGGTAAGCAATCAGCCCCAGCATTTT | CASSLGGVSNQPQHF
TRBJ1-1 | TRBD1 | few | TRBV5-6 | TGTGCCAGCAGCATCACAGGGGTCGGGAACACTGAAGCTTTCTTT | CASSITGVGNTEAFF
TRBJ1-2 | TRBD1 | NA | TRBV27 | TGTGCCAGCAGTGGGCCAGGGGACAGGGGCTATGGCTACACCTTC | CASSGPGDRGYGYTF
TRBJ2-5 | NA | NA | TRBV11-2 | TGTGCCAGCAGCTTAGGTGGAGGAGCGAAGCAAGAGACCCAGTACTTC | CASSLGGGAKQETQYF
TRBJ2-6 | TRBD1 | NA | TRBV7-9 | TGTGCCAGCAGCCCCTGGACAGGGGGCAGCTCTGGGGCCAACGTCCTGACTTTC | CASSPWTGGSSGANVLTF
TRBJ1-1 | NA | NA | TRBV5-1 | TGCGCCAGCAGCTTGGGGACTACCCCATTCCTCGGCGGTGAAGCTTTCTTT | CASSLGTTPFLGGEAFF
TRBJ1-5 | NA | NA | TRBV29-1 | TGCAGCGTCTCAAATGCTAACAATCAGCCCCAGCATTTT | CSVSNANNQPQHF
TRBJ1-2 | TRBD1 | NA | TRBV4-3 | TGCGCCAGCAGCCAAAGATCGGACAGGGAGGGCTATGGCTACACCTTC | CASSQRSDREGYGYTF
TRBJ1-2 | NA | NA | TRBV18 | TGTGCCAGCTCACCACCGGGGGGTTCGTCGGCCTGGTACACCTTC | CASSPPGGSSAWYTF
TRBJ1-1 | TRBD1 | once | TRBV9 | TGTGCCAGCAGCGCCTTACAGGGGCGGGTGACTGAAGCTTTCTTT | CASSALQGRVTEAFF
TRBJ1-1 | NA | few | TRBV9 | TGTGCCAGCAGCGTAGGTCAGGGCGCTGAAGCTTTCTTT | CASSVGQGAEAFF
TRBJ2-7 | NA | NA | TRBV5-1 | TGCGCCAGCAGCTTGACAGGGGGGGAGTCCTACGAGCAGTACTTC | CASSLTGGESYEQYF
TRBJ1-4 | TRBD1 | NA | TRBV4-1 | TGCGCCAGCAGCCAAGGGATTCCAGGGGGCGTTATAGAAAAACTGTTTTTT | CASSQGIPGGVIEKLFF
TRBJ1-1 | TRBD1 | NA | TRBV19 | TGTGCCAGTAGTATTGCAGGGGGCGGCACTGAAGCTTTCTTT | CASSIAGGGTEAFF
TRBJ2-7 | NA | NA | TRBV7-2 | TGTGCCAGCTCCTGGGGAGGAGGGACTGACGAGCAGTACTTC | CASSWGGGTDEQYF
TRBJ2-5 | NA | NA | TRBV2 | TGTGCCACCCAAGCAGAGACCCAGTACTTC | CATQAETQYF
TRBJ2-7 | NA | NA | TRBV6-5 | TGTGCCAGCAGTTACGTCGGTGGTGGGAGCTACGAGCAGTACTTC | CASSYVGGGSYEQYF
TRBJ1-2 | NA | NA | TRBV7-2 | TGTGCCAGCAGCGCCGCTAGGGTTCGAGGGAACTATGGCTACACCTTC | CASSAARVRGNYGYTF
TRBJ1-2 | NA | NA | TRBV4-3 | TGCGCCAGCAGCCGGGGCAACTATGGCTACACCTTC | CASSRGNYGYTF
TRBJ1-1 | TRBD1 | NA | TRBV27 | TGTGCCAGCAGTTTAATCAGGGGGGCTGGTACTGAAGCTTTCTTT | CASSLIRGAGTEAFF
TRBJ1-5 | TRBD1 | NA | TRBV4-1 | TGCGCCAGCAGCCAAGATCCCAGGGGGAATCAGCCCCAGCATTTT | CASSQDPRGNQPQHF
TRBJ1-2 | TRBD1 | NA | TRBV5-1 | TGCGCCAGCAACCCGGACAGGCACTATGGCTACACCTTC | CASNPDRHYGYTF
TRBJ2-7 | NA | NA | TRBV2 | TGTGCCAGCAGTGCCGACATAACAGCCTACGAGCAGTACTTC | CASSADITAYEQYF
TRBJ2-7 | TRBD2 | few | TRBV7-9 | TGTTCCAGCAGCTCAATCGAAACGGGAGGGAGGTACGAGCAGTACTTC | CSSSSIETGGRYEQYF
TRBJ1-2 | NA | once | TRBV15 | TGTGCCACCAGCCCCGACAAGAACTATGGCTACACCTTC | CATSPDKNYGYTF
TRBJ1-2 | TRBD1 | NA | TRBV13 | TGTGCCAGCAGCTACGGGACAGGGGATGGCTACACCTTC | CASSYGTGDGYTF
TRBJ1-4 | TRBD1 | NA | TRBV6-6 | TGTGCCAGCAGTTACCGAGGGGGCGTTGAAAAACTGTTTTTT | CASSYRGGVEKLFF
TRBJ2-3 | TRBD2 | NA | TRBV15 | TGTGCCACCAGCAGAGATCAGGCGGGAGGACCAGATACGCAGTATTTT | CATSRDQAGGPDTQYF
TRBJ2-7 | TRBD2 | once | TRBV5-6 | TGTGCCAGCAGCGGGACGGGACTAGCGGCCTACGAGCAGTACTTC | CASSGTGLAAYEQYF
TRBJ2-7 | NA | NA | TRBV28 | TGTGCCAGCAGGAACAGGATCAACTCCTACGAGCAGTACTTC | CASRNRINSYEQYF
TRBJ2-3 | TRBD2 | NA | TRBV4-2 | TGTGCCAGCAGCCAAGTCCCTAGCGGGGGGGCGCCAGATACGCAGTATTTT | CASSQVPSGGAPDTQYF
TRBJ2-5 | TRBD2 | NA | TRBV10-1 | TGCGCCAGCAGAGGACTAGCTCAAGAGACCCAGTACTTC | CASRGLAQETQYF